This passage covers 27 T cell receptor beta chains from one sample sequenced in a study of CD8 T cells in ankylosing spondylitis. In TCRdb, the 5' RACE reads were re-called with MiXCR into one record per CDR3 protein. The repertoire consists of about 540,000 distinct CDR3 sequences, with 9.5% to 15% occurring once and the leading ten covering about 6.5%. Points from the study as a whole: Ankylosing spondylitis blood seemed to carry a telltale TCR beta motif made of about 8 highly homologous variants.

Their antigens remain unidentified. The source material was blood, either unsorted or a sorted T cell fraction (not recorded which). The receptor set was obtained from a male donor with ankylosing spondylitis.

Here the CDR3 DNA reads TGTGCCATCAGTGAGGGGGAACCTCACAGCGAGTTCTTC. As protein: CAISEGEPHSEFF. The rearrangement links TRBV10-3 to TRBJ2-1; no clear D. Germline values: CDR1 ENHRY, CDR2 SYGVKD. The V gene lost 2 bases and the J gene lost 14 bases, with 16 bases spanning the gap. This CDR3 has 13 amino acids.

This clonotype was picked up a small number of times. This CDR3 reads CASSSKPGNNEQFF. The CDR3 DNA is TGTGCCAGCAGCTCGAAGCCGGGCAACAATGAGCAGTTCTTC. V and J are TRBV7-7 and TRBJ2-1, with unresolved D. V shed 4 bases and J shed 5 bases, with 12 bases lying between them. The CDR3 covers 14 residues. Germline CDR1 SSHAT, CDR2 FNYEAQ (reference sequence). The full variable domain, its missing parts supplied by reference TRBV7-7 and TRBJ2-1, is GAGVSQSPRYKVTKRGQDVTLRCDPISSHATLYWYQQALGQGPEFLTYFNYEAQPDKSGLPSDRFSAERPEGSISTLTIQRTEQRDSAMYRCASSSKPGNNEQFFGPGTRLTVL.

A few counts support this clonotype. The rearrangement links TRBV7-2 to TRBJ2-3; D perhaps matches TRBD2 (5 bases). The germline gives CDR1 SGHTA, CDR2 FQGNSA. There are 16 residues in the CDR3. The V end was cut by 10 bases, the J end by 0 bases, with 20 bases between. CDR3 protein: CATTIGVFFSTDTQYF. CDR3 in DNA: TGTGCCACTACTATCGGGGTCTTTTTTAGCACAGATACGCAGTATTTT. Complete variable domain (other parts from reference TRBV7-2 and TRBJ2-3): GAGVSQSPSNKVTEKGKDVELRCDPISGHTALYWYRQSLGQGLEFLIYFQGNSAPDKSGLPSDRFSAERTGGSVSTLTIQRTQQEDSAVYLCATTIGVFFSTDTQYFGPGTRLTVL.

This clonotype occurred a few times. The chain uses TRBV7-9 and TRBJ2-2, with 10 bases fitting TRBD2. Germline loops: CDR1 SEHNR, CDR2 FQNEAQ (reference sequence). The V segment lost 2 bases and the J segment 5 bases; nucleotides outside the gene matches: 2. The CDR3 is 15 amino acids. CDR3 nucleotides: TGTGCCAGCAGCTTAAAGGGACTAGCGACCGGGGAGCTGTTTTTT. It is translated as CASSLKGLATGELFF.

The CDR3 nucleotides read TGTGCCAGCAGCTCACCTGACACCAAAATCTATGGCTACACCTTC. Its translation: CASSSPDTKIYGYTF. The chain joins TRBV7-2 to TRBJ1-2; D is unclear. V lost 4 bases to trimming and J lost 4 bases, with 16 bases between them. Germline V gene sequence: CDR1 SGHTA, CDR2 FQGNSA. The CDR3 consists of 15 residues.

The chain has TRBV2 and TRBJ2-7, with 11 bases matching TRBD2. This CDR3 spans 17 amino acids. V gave up 7 bases and J gave up 2 bases; unmatched junction bases: 13. In germline, CDR1 is SNHLY, CDR2 FYNNEI. CDR3 nucleotide sequence: TGTGCCAGCACAAGACAGACTAGCGGGGCTAATCCCTACGAGCAGTACGTC. Amino acids: CASTRQTSGANPYEQYV.

This clonotype was observed many times. The V and J genes are TRBV4-2 and TRBJ2-1, with 9 positions matching TRBD2. The length of the CDR3 is 16 residues. Germline-derived CDR1 and CDR2 are LGHNA and YNFKEQ. With V trimmed by 1 base and J by 5 bases, 6 bases remained unmatched. The CDR3 DNA reads as TGTGCCAGCAGCCAAGTCTCTAGCGGGGCAAACAATGAGCAGTTCTTC. Translation: CASSQVSSGANNEQFF.

This sequence joins TRBV20-1 and TRBJ2-3; 7 bases are shared with TRBD2. The CDR3 has 20 amino acids. The ends lost 0 bases at V and 0 bases at J; junction bases unmatched: 18. CDR1 is DFQATT, CDR2 SNEGSKA, per germline (reference sequence). The CDR3 loop is CSARDKSYRGAGTSTDTQYF. The CDR3 DNA reads TGCAGTGCTAGAGATAAGAGTTATCGGGGAGCGGGAACAAGCACAGATACGCAGTATTTT.

The V call is TRBV5-1, the J call TRBJ1-1, with D uncertain. Germline values: CDR1 SGHRS, CDR2 YFSETQ. V was cut by 3 bases and J by 0 bases, with 15 bases left in between. This CDR3 is built from 16 residues. DNA of the CDR3: TGCGCCAGCAGCTCCTACAGCCAATCCCTGAACACTGAAGCTTTCTTT. Translating gives CASSSYSQSLNTEAFF.

A few counts support this clonotype. This chain connects TRBV13 to TRBJ2-7; TRBD1 matches at 12 bases. The CDR3 has 16 amino acids. V lost 4 bases and J lost 4; bases outside the gene matches: 8. The germline V gene has CDR1 PRHDT and CDR2 FYEKMQ (reference sequence). CDR3 in amino acids: CASSSVRDRGQYEQYV. As DNA, the CDR3 is TGTGCCAGCAGCTCTGTCCGGGACAGGGGGCAGTACGAGCAGTACGTC.

This clonotype was seen ten or more times. The chain has TRBV20-1 and TRBJ1-1; D unresolved. Per germline, CDR1 DFQATT and CDR2 SNEGSKA (reference sequence). The V gene lost 3 bases and the J gene lost 1 base, with 6 bases spanning the gap. There are 12 residues in the CDR3. CDR3 DNA: TGCAGTGCTAGTTGGCGGAACACTGAAGCTTTCTTT. Translated, it gives CSASWRNTEAFF.

The table lists this clonotype with a few counts. The CDR3 is CATSGQDSMGGYTF. The CDR3 DNA follows: TGTGCCACCAGTGGGCAGGACTCTATGGGTGGCTACACCTTC. This chain links TRBV24-1 with TRBJ1-2; D is ambiguous. Germline lookup yields CDR1 KGHDR and CDR2 SFDVKD. The CDR3 runs 14 residues. V shed 5 bases and J shed 7 bases, with 16 bases lying between them.

In its sample, this clonotype was seen a few times. V is TRBV5-5 and J is TRBJ2-7, with TRBD2 matching 15 bases. Per the germline V gene, CDR1 is SGHKS and CDR2 is YYEKEE (reference sequence). The CDR3 is 16 amino acids. The V gene end was trimmed by 5 bases and the J gene end by 7 bases; junction bases not matched to a gene: 10. In DNA form, the CDR3 reads TGTGCCAGCAGTCAATCCGGGACTAGCGGGAGGTATGAGCAGTACGTC. It encodes CASSQSGTSGRYEQYV.

This clonotype was seen many times. V usage is TRBV18 and J usage is TRBJ2-7; perhaps TRBD2 as D (6 bases). Looked up from germline, CDR1 is KGHSH and CDR2 is LQKENI. With 8 bases removed from V and 4 bases from J, the gap between germline ends came to 12 bases. The CDR3 runs 12 residues. The CDR3 region has the DNA TGTGCCAGCAGCCCTGGGGGGTACGAGCAGTACTTC. Residues: CASSPGGYEQYF.

In this sample, this clonotype turned up a few times. The V gene is TRBV12-3 or TRBV12-4, the J gene TRBJ1-4, with a tentative D call TRBD1 (6 bases). Between the trimmed V and J ends, which lost 2 bases and 8 bases, there was a span of 12 bases. The CDR3 loop spans 14 amino acids. The CDR3 region has the DNA TGTGCCAGCAGTTTAAGGGGGAGGAACGAAAAACTGTTTTTT. Translation gives CASSLRGRNEKLFF.

This clonotype has only a few counts. The chain uses TRBV6-1 and TRBJ2-3; the D gene is possibly TRBD2 (5 bases). V was shortened by 8 bases and J by 4 bases, with 16 bases between the two germline ends. The CDR3 length is 14 residues. Germline lookup yields CDR1 MNHNS and CDR2 SASEGT. CDR3 in amino acids: CASRAWESSDTQYF. CDR3 DNA sequence: TGTGCCAGCCGGGCGTGGGAGTCTTCAGATACGCAGTATTTT.

The V gene is TRBV12-3 or TRBV12-4, the J gene TRBJ2-1; D not resolved. V gave up 5 bases and J gave up 3 bases, with 11 bases separating them. The CDR3 covers 14 residues. Here the CDR3 DNA reads TGTGCCAGCAGTCCCCTTTCTGTCTACAATGAGCAGTTCTTC. Protein product: CASSPLSVYNEQFF.

In this sample, this clonotype turned up a few times. This chain connects TRBV5-1 to TRBJ2-5, with a weak D call TRBD2 (6 bases). The CDR3 consists of 16 residues. Germline V gene data show CDR1 as SGHRS and CDR2 as YFSETQ. Trimming stripped 0 bases from V and 4 bases from J, with 16 bases between. The CDR3 protein is CASSLEAQTRLETQYF. The CDR3 bases are TGCGCCAGCAGCTTGGAGGCACAGACTAGGTTAGAGACCCAGTACTTC.

This clonotype occurred a few times. This sequence joins TRBV20-1 and TRBJ1-1; D not resolved. Trimming removed 0 bases from V and 1 base from J, with 15 bases in between. The germline V gene encodes CDR1 DFQATT and CDR2 SNEGSKA (reference sequence). This CDR3 comprises 16 residues. CDR3 in amino acids: CSARDYQGRGNTEAFF. CDR3 DNA: TGCAGTGCTAGAGATTATCAAGGCCGTGGGAACACTGAAGCTTTCTTT.

This clonotype has only a few counts. The V gene is TRBV20-1, the J gene TRBJ1-1; 10 positions agree with TRBD1. The CDR3 is 14 amino acids. The junction had 7 bases not matched to a gene; V was cut back by 2 bases and J by 7 bases. CDR1 is DFQATT, CDR2 SNEGSKA, per germline (reference sequence). CDR3 amino acids: CSARRQGARGEAFF. CDR3 in DNA: TGCAGTGCTAGAAGACAGGGGGCGCGGGGTGAAGCTTTCTTT.

This clonotype was counted only a few times. The chain has TRBV4-2 and TRBJ2-3; D gene unclear. V was pared by 0 bases and J by 0 bases, with 7 bases between. This CDR3 comprises 15 residues. Germline V gene data show CDR1 as LGHNA and CDR2 as YNFKEQ. The CDR3 sequence: CASSQDPTSTDTQYF. The CDR3 DNA is TGTGCCAGCAGCCAAGATCCCACTAGCACAGATACGCAGTATTTT.

This clonotype was seen a few times. This chain links TRBV24-1 with TRBJ2-3; 9 nucleotides match TRBD1. After removal of 4 bases from V and 3 bases from J, the junction contained 7 bases not matched to a gene. The CDR3 is made up of 16 amino acids. Germline CDR1 and CDR2: KGHDR and SFDVKD. Here the CDR3 DNA reads TGTGCCACCAGTGAATCCGGACAGGGGAGGACAGATACGCAGTATTTT. Residues: CATSESGQGRTDTQYF.

This clonotype was counted only a few times. The chain couples TRBV6-1 to TRBJ2-1, with D unclear. CDR3 length equals 16 residues. Per the germline V gene, CDR1 is MNHNS and CDR2 is SASEGT. The ends were cut back, 1 base at V and 4 bases at J, with 14 bases in the middle. The CDR3 sequence: CASSEVPLVVYNEQFF. For the CDR3, the DNA is TGTGCCAGCAGTGAAGTCCCCTTGGTCGTATACAATGAGCAGTTCTTC.

This clonotype occurred a few times. For the CDR3, the DNA is TGTGCCTGGAGTCCGGACGGGAGCAATCAGCCCCAGCATTTT. Translation gives CAWSPDGSNQPQHF. The chain carries TRBV30 and TRBJ1-5; no reliable D call. The V end lost 2 bases, the J end lost 1 base, and 9 bases lay between the germline ends. The length of the CDR3 is 14 residues. Germline values: CDR1 GTSNPN, CDR2 SVGIG (reference sequence).

This clonotype was counted a few times. The DNA for the CDR3 is TGCAGCGTACTGGACAAAAACGGCTACACCTTC. Amino acid sequence: CSVLDKNGYTF. The gene calls are TRBV29-1 and TRBJ1-2, with TRBD1 as a possible D gene (5 bases). This CDR3 spans 11 amino acids. Between the trimmed V and J ends, which lost 6 bases and 8 bases, there was a span of 13 bases. The germline CDR1 and CDR2 sequences are SQVTM and ANQGSEA.

This clonotype appeared a few times. The rearrangement links TRBV4-2 to TRBJ2-3; D is unclear. Germline loops: CDR1 LGHNA, CDR2 YNFKEQ. V dropped 2 bases and J dropped 1 base, with 13 bases sitting between them. The CDR3 has 16 amino acids. The CDR3 DNA reads as TGTGCCAGCAGCCAAACTCCGGGTCGCGGCACAGATACGCAGTATTTT. Its translation: CASSQTPGRGTDTQYF.

In this sample, this clonotype turned up a few times. V gene TRBV12-3 or TRBV12-4 combines with J gene TRBJ1-1; D gene uncertain. The CDR3 has 14 residues. V dropped 7 bases and J dropped 5 bases, with 17 bases sitting between them. DNA of the CDR3: TGTGCCAGCACATTGGGAGGGTCTGGAACTGAAGCTTTCTTT. This translates into CASTLGGSGTEAFF.